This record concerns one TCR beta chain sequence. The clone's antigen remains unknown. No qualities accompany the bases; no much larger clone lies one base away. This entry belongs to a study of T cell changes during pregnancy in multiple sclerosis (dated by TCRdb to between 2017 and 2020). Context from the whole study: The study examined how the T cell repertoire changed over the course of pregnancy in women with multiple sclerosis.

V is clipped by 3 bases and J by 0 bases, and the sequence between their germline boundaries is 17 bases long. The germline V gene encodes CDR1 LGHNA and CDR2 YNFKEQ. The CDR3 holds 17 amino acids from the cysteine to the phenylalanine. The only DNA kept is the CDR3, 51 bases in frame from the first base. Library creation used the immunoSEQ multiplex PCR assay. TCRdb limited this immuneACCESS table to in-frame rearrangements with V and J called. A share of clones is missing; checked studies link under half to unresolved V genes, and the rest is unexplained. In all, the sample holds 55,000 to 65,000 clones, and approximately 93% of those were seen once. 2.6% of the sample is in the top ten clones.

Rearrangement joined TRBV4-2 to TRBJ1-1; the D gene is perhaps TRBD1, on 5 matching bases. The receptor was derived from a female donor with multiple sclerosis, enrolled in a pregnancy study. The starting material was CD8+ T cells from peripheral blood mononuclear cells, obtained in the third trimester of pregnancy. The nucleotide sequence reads TGTGCCAGCAGCCACCACCAGTCAGGGCTTATGAACACTGAAGCTTTCTTT. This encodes CASSHHQSGLMNTEAFF.